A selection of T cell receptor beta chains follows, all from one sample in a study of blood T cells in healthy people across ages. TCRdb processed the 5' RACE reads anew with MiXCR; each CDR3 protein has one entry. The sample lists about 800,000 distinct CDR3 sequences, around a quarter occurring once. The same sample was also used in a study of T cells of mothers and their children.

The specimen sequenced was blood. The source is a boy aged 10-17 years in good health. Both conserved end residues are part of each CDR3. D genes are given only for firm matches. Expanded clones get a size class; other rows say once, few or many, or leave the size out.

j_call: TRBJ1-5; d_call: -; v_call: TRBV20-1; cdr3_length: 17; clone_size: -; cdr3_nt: TGCAGTGCTAGAGTTCTGACCGGATGGGGGAATCTTCAGCCCCAGCATTTT; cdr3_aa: CSARVLTGWGNLQPQHF
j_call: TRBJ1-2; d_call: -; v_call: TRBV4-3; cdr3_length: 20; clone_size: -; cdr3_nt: TGCGCCAGCAGCCAGGAAGGAATATCCGCTTTGGCCCTATGGGGCTATGGCTACACCTTC; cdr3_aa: CASSQEGISALALWGYGYTF
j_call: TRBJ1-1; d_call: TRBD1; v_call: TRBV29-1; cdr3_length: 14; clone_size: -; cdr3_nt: TGCAGCGTTGAAGGTACACAGGGGGCTGGAGAAGCTTTCTTT; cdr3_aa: CSVEGTQGAGEAFF
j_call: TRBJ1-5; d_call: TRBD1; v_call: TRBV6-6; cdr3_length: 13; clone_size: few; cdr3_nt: TGTGCCAGCAAAAAACAGGGGGATCAGCCCCAGCATTTT; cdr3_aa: CASKKQGDQPQHF
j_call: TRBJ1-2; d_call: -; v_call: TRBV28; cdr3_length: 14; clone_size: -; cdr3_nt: TGTGCCAGCAGTTTATGGTCGGCGAACTATGGCTACACCTTC; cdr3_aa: CASSLWSANYGYTF
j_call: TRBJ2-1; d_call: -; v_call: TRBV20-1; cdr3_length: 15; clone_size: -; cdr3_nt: TGCAGTGCGAAGAGGGGCCCGGGAAGTAGGGATGAGCAGTTCTTC; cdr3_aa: CSAKRGPGSRDEQFF
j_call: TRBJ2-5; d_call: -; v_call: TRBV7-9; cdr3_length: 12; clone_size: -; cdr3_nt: TGTGCCAGCAGGGAGGTTCAAGAGACCCAGTACTTC; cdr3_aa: CASREVQETQYF
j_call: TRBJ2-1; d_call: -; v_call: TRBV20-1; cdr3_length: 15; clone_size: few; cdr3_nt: TGCAGTGCTAGAGATATCACTACCGAAGTATTTGAGCAGTTCTTC; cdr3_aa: CSARDITTEVFEQFF
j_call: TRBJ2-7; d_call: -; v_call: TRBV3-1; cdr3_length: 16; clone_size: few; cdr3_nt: TGTGCCAGCAGCTACCCAGGAGGGGCGGCAACCTACGAGCAGTACTTC; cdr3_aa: CASSYPGGAATYEQYF
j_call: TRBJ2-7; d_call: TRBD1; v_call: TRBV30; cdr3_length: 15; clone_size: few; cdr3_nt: TGTGCCTGGAGTCCCGACAGGGGGCAAACCTACGAGCAGTACTTC; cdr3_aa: CAWSPDRGQTYEQYF
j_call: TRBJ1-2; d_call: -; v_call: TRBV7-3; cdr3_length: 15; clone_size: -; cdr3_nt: TGTGCCAGCAGCTTAACGGCGGACAGCAGCTATGGCTACACCTTC; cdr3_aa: CASSLTADSSYGYTF
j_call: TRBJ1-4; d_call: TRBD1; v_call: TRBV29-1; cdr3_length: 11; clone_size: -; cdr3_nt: TGCAGCGCCTGGACAGGGGAAAAGCTGTTTTTT; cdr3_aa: CSAWTGEKLFF
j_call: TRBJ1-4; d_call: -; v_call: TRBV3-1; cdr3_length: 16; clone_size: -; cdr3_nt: TGTGCCAGCAGCCAAGAATTCTTCTCTTCTAATGAAAAACTGTTTTTT; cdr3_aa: CASSQEFFSSNEKLFF
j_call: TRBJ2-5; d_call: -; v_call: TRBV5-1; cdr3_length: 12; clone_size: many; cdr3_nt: TGCGCCAGCAGCCGATCGGGAGAGACCCAGTACTTC; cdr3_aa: CASSRSGETQYF
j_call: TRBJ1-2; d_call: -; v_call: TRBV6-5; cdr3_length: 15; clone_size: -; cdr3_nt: TGTGCCAGCAGTTACACGGCTACGGCTAACTATGGCTACACCTTC; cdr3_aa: CASSYTATANYGYTF
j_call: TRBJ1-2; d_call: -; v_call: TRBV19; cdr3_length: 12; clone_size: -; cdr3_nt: TGTGCCAGTACCGAGGGCGACTATGGCTACACCTTC; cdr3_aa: CASTEGDYGYTF
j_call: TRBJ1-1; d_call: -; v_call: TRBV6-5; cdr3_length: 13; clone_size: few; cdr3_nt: TGTGCCAGCAGTTACTCGACCGGCACTGAAGCTCTCTTT; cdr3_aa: CASSYSTGTEALF
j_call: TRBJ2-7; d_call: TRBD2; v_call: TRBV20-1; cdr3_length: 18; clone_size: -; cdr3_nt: TGCAGTGCTAGAGATATCACCACTCCGGGACTAGCGGGGGACGAGCAGTACTTC; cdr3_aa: CSARDITTPGLAGDEQYF
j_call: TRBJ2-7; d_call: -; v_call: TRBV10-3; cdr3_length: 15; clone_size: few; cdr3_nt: TGTGCCATCAGTGGAGGTTTAGCCCCGCGATCCGAGCAGTACTTC; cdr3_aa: CAISGGLAPRSEQYF
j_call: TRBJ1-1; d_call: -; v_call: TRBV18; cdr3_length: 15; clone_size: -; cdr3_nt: TGTGCCAGCTCACCCAACTTAGAGGGTGGCACTGAAGCTTTCTTT; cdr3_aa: CASSPNLEGGTEAFF
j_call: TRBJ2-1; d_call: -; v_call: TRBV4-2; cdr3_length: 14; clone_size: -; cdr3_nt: TGTGCCAGCAGCCAAGATCCCGACGGACACCTGGGGTTCTTC; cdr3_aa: CASSQDPDGHLGFF
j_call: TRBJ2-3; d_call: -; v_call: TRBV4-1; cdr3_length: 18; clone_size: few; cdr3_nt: TGCGCCAGCAGCCAAGCCTCCCACGGACCAATCCTCGGGGATACGCAGTATTTT; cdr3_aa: CASSQASHGPILGDTQYF
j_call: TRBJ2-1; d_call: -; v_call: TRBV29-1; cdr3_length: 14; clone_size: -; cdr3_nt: TGCAGCGTTGCCCCTCGGTTGGTCTACAATGAGCAGTTCTTC; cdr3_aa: CSVAPRLVYNEQFF
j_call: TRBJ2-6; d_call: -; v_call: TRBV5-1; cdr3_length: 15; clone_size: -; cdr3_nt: TGCGCCAGCGGCCTCAGGACGACCGGGGCCAACGTCCTGACTTTC; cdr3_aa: CASGLRTTGANVLTF
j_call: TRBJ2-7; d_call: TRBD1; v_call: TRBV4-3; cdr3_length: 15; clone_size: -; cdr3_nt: TGCGCCAGCAGCCAAGTGGTAGGGGGCCAGTACGAGCAGTACTTC; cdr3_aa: CASSQVVGGQYEQYF
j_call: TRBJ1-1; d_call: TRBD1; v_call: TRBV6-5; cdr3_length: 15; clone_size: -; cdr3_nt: TGTGCCAGCAGTAACCCAGGGGGCAGGAACACTGAAGCTTTCTTT; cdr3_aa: CASSNPGGRNTEAFF
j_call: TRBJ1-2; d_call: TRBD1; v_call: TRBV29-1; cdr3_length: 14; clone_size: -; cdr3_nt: TGCAGCGTTGGTACCGGACAGGTCCTTAGTGGCTACACCTTC; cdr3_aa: CSVGTGQVLSGYTF
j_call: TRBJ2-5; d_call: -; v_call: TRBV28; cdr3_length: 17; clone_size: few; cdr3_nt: TGTGCCAGCAGTTTACCGCTGGGCGATTCTTCGGGGGAGACCCAGTACTTC; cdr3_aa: CASSLPLGDSSGETQYF
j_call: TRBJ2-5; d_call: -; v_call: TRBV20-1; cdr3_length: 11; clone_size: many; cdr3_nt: TGCAGTGCTAGAGAGTGGGAGACCCAGTACTTC; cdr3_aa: CSAREWETQYF
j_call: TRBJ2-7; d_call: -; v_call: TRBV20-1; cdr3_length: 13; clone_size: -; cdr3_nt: TGCAGTGCCGACGCGGGACAGACCTACGAGCAGTACTTC; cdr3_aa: CSADAGQTYEQYF
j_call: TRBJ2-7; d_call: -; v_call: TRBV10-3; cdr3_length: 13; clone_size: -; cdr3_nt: TGTGCCATCAGACAAGAATCAGCCTACGAGCAGTACTTC; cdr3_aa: CAIRQESAYEQYF
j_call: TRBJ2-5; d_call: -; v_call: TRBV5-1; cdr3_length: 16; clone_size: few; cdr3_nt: TGCGCCAGCAGCTTTCCGAATGAGGGAACACAAGAGACCCAGTACTTC; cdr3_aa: CASSFPNEGTQETQYF
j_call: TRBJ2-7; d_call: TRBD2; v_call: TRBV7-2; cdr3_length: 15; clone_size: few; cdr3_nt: TGTGCCAGCAGCGTGAGCGGGGGGGCACCCTACGAGCAGTACTTC; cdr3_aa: CASSVSGGAPYEQYF
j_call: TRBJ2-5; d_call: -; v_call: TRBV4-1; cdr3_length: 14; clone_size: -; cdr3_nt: TGCGCCAGCAGCCAAGCAGGGGAGACAGAGACCCAGTACTTC; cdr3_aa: CASSQAGETETQYF
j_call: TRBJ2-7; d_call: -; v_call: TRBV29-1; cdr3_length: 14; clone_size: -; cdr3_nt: TGCAGCGTTGTAGGGCAGGGTTTGATCTACGAGCAGTACTTC; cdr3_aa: CSVVGQGLIYEQYF
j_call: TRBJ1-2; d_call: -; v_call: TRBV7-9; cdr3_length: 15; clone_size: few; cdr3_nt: TGTGCCAGCAGCGAGGGTCTGAACGTTAACTATGGCTACACCTTC; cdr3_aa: CASSEGLNVNYGYTF
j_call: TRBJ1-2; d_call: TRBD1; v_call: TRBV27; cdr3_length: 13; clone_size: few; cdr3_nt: TGTGCCAGCGGCGGACAGGGAGATTATGGCTACACCTTC; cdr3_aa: CASGGQGDYGYTF
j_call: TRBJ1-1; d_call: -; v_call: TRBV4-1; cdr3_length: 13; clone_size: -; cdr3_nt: TGCGCCAGCAGTCCCTCAGGGGACACTGAAGCTTTCTTT; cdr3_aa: CASSPSGDTEAFF
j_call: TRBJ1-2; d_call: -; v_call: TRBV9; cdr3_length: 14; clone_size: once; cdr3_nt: TGTGCCAGCAGCCCCCCGGAGCGGTACTATGGCTACACCTTC; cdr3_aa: CASSPPERYYGYTF
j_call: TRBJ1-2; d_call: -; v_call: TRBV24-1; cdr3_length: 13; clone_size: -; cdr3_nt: TGTGCCACCTCTGGGGCTTCTAACTATGGCTACACCTTC; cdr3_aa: CATSGASNYGYTF
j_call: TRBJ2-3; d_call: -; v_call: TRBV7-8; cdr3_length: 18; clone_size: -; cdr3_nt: TGTGCCAGCAGCTTGGTGGTTTTGACTAGGGCTATATCAGATACGCAGTATTTT; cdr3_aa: CASSLVVLTRAISDTQYF